The T cell receptor (beta chain) described here comes from a study of cytomegalovirus exposure and HLA in healthy donors. Study-wide context: Early released data had about 85 million unique TCRs, all coming from HLA-typed donors. Study conclusions and caveats: Cytomegalovirus-associated TCR beta chains were listed, numbering 150 to 200.

The CDR3 totals 16 residues. Trimming pared 2 bases from V and 7 bases from J, leaving 18 bases between. Germline loops: CDR1 ENHRY, CDR2 SYGVKD. Primers for the PCR totalled 60 Vbeta and 13 Jbeta. Sequencing used immunoSEQ multiplex PCR; TCRdb keeps in-frame clones, though not all of them. This sample has about 120,000 clones; around three quarters occur once, and the top ten carry around 4.5%. Points on this clone: Its antigen is undetermined.

The sequence was collected from a man under 40 in good health and CMV-seropositive. Material: PBMCs. The J gene is TRBJ2-1, the V gene TRBV10-3, with D perhaps TRBD2 (6 bases). The CDR3 DNA reads TGTGCCATCAGTGAGCCGATGGGACTGTCTACGAATGAGCAGTTCTTC. Translated, it gives CAISEPMGLSTNEQFF.